Sequencing of this T cell receptor beta chain was carried out in a study of CD8+CD57+ T cells in acquired aplastic anemia. Study-level background: Sorted CD4+ and CD8+ cells yielded roughly 3.2 ug of DNA on average. Reads per healthy sample averaged about 10.8 million (CD4+) and some 11 million (CD8+).

According to the study, genomic DNA was the template for TCR beta VDJ and CDR3 profiling. TCRdb re-derived calls from the reads in MiXCR, one entry per CDR3 protein. This sample has hundreds of thousands of distinct CDR3 sequences, with 65% to 75% found just once. Whole-study findings and limits: Patients and controls were found to share twenty-nine CD8+ CDR3 sequences. With respect to CD8+ Simpson's diversity, patients and controls did not differ significantly.

Of note for this clonotype: The antigen is unknown.

CDR1 and CDR2 (germline): LNHDA, SQIVND (reference sequence). Trimming took off 10 bases at V and 8 bases at J, with 27 bases between the two ends. CDR3 length: 16 residues. Sequenced sample: sorted CD4+, CD8+, or CD8+CD57+ T cells (not recorded which) from PBMCs. The TCR comes from a human donor in good health, serving as a control. The rearrangement links TRBV19 to TRBJ2-1; D perhaps matches TRBD2 (6 bases). CDR3 nucleotides: TGTGCCACCAGTGGCACCCGGGGGTTTGGGATCGATGAGCAGTTCTTC. Residues: CATSGTRGFGIDEQFF.